This T cell receptor beta chain was identified in a study of shared clonotypes between healthy human individuals (dated by TCRdb to 2020 to 2021). General notes on the study: Two women and a few men aged 18 to 49 years were included in the cohort. For each donor, CD4 naive and CD4 memory were each run on three plates, CD8 naive on two plates, and CD8 memory on one plate. To estimate repertoire size and how much clonotypes are shared between individuals, the study performed deep sequencing of blood TCR repertoires from a few healthy adults. Different laboratories and diverse techniques were used to prepare libraries and sequence TCR repertoires, to increase sequencing depth and limit assay-specific biases. Each donor's leukapheresis produced roughly between roughly 0.85 and 9.5 billion PBMCs. Study-level results and caveats: Clonotypes shared by all four sorted-subset donors showed higher generation probabilities than non-shared clonotypes. When several donors were compared, the shared fraction of clonotypes was around 5.1% for naive CD4, roughly 3.4% for naive CD8, 2% to 2.5% for memory CD4, and less than 0.5% for memory CD8. Sampling was limited to blood, and TCR repertoires in tissue likely differ from TCR repertoires in blood. Larger estimated clonotype richness was generally found for naive subsets than for memory subsets. Because the study included a small number of donors, the genetic and exposure-history diversity represented was limited. Based on pairwise subsampling, the degree of clonotype sharing among donors was expected to be affected by sequencing depth. Rarefaction of sorted-subset datasets indicated incomplete sequencing despite the large sequencing depth.

Using the deep immunoSEQ assay, multiplex PCR amplified TCR CDR3 regions from genomic DNA. For each cell subset, the extracted genomic DNA was distributed evenly across all wells of several immunoSEQ 96-well plates, and each plate served as one replicate. For sorted subsets, each replicate PCR was loaded with 200 ng genomic DNA, equivalent to about 30,000 T cell genomes. The purified libraries were quantified using a Qubit 3.0 fluorometer, sized with a Bioanalyzer 2100, and then quantified again using the KAPA Library Quantification kit. Each immunoSEQ 96-well plate was sequenced on its own single-read 150-cycle Illumina NextSeq 550 flow cell. Per the source publication's procedure: Because the immunoSEQ output included only junctional sequences and no quality scores, the filtering could not be the same as the filtering used for full-length reads. Sequences were annotated with PyIR, a Python wrapper for IgBLAST v1.9, and V/J genes and CDR3 were assigned using IMGT germline references. Reads with weak V/J assignments (E-value above 1e-6), missing CDR3, stop codons, out-of-frame junctions, or ambiguous translated residues were removed. A V3J clonotype was defined by an identical inferred V gene, J gene, and CDR3 amino acid sequence. Percentage overlap between repertoires was computed as shared unique clonotypes divided by the size of the smaller repertoire. RTK rarefaction, the Chao1 estimator, and Recon v2.1 estimates of unobserved clonotypes were used to assess repertoire richness. Generation probabilities were computed with OLGA for all TCRbeta clonotypes obtained by the gDNA method from a few donors. TCRdb limited this immuneACCESS table to in-frame rearrangements with V and J called. A share of clones is missing; checked studies link under half to unresolved V genes, and the rest is unexplained. V, J and clone size are taken as reported in that table, and D and trimming were inferred from the DNA itself. Here the sample has 700,000 or so clones; about two thirds occur a single time. Together, the top ten hold approximately 2% of the sample.

Between the V and J ends, shortened by 8 bases and 7 bases respectively, the junction contains 17 bases. The CDR3 has 13 amino acids, counting the end cysteine and phenylalanine. Only the CDR3 part of the read is kept: 39 bases, read in frame from the first base. The germline V gene provides CDR1 MNHNS and CDR2 SASEGT. With regard to this clone: Its antigen has not been determined. Base qualities are not at hand, and no much larger clone is one base apart.

Donors were healthy HIV-negative adults with no recently reported acute infections or vaccinations. All donors were Caucasian adults living in Nashville, Tennessee, USA. Magnetic negative selection was used to enrich CD4+ T cells, after which naive cells were positively selected on CD45RA and the negative fraction became the memory subset. After blood collection by leukapheresis, PBMCs were isolated using Ficoll-Histopaque density gradient centrifugation and then cryopreserved in the vapor phase of liquid nitrogen. Analytical flow cytometry was used to check the purity and quantity of every magnetically sorted T cell population. Genomic DNA was isolated from each sorted fraction and quantified by UV absorbance on a Nanodrop 2000c.

This clonotype originated in a woman aged 30 to 39 in good health. The sequencing input was memory CD4+ T cells sorted from blood. The cell subset or site label, read with the paper, signifies: CD45RA-negative fraction. The chain was built from TRBV6-1 and TRBJ1-2, with the D gene not confidently named. The nucleotide sequence is given as TGTGCCAGCGTAGCAGGCGCCCCTATTGGCTACACCTTC. This encodes CASVAGAPIGYTF.